Each of the 24 T cell receptor beta chains below was sequenced from the same sample in a study of T cell responses to AZD1222 COVID-19 vaccine. The table came from immunoSEQ multiplex PCR; TCRdb's copy has only in-frame clones and leaves some out. This sample carries 130,000 to 150,000 clones, around 84% of them seen once, and the ten largest clones take 5.1%. Sequenced material: peripheral blood, taken 28 days after the second AZD1222 dose. The source is an adult who received the AZD1222 COVID-19 vaccine.

The chain is built from TRBV28 and TRBJ1-1; maybe TRBD1 (5 bases). V gave up 2 bases and J gave up 5 bases, with 12 bases separating them. Germline loops: CDR1 MDHEN, CDR2 SYDVKM. The CDR3 loop spans 14 amino acids. CDR3 nucleotides: TGTGCCAGCAGTTTACAGGGCCGCTGGACTGAAGCTTTCTTT. Translation: CASSLQGRWTEAFF.

The chain joins TRBV11-2 to TRBJ2-5, with D hard to call. The germline gives CDR1 SGHAT, CDR2 FQNNGV. The V end was cut by 5 bases, the J end by 1 base, with 8 bases between. This CDR3 is 13 amino acids long. CDR3 sequence (DNA): TGTGCCAGCAGCCTCGGCCCCCAAGAGACCCAGTACTTC. Amino acid sequence: CASSLGPQETQYF.

This clone was counted a single time. CDR3 protein: CASSPRPGDTEAFF. CDR3 DNA: TGTGCCAGCAGCCCCAGACCGGGGGACACTGAAGCTTTCTTT. The chain carries TRBV9 and TRBJ1-1; a weak D match, TRBD1 (5 bases). This CDR3 is 14 amino acids long. V was pared by 4 bases and J by 3 bases, with 13 bases between. Germline V gene sequence: CDR1 SGDLS, CDR2 YYNGEE.

V gene TRBV15 combines with J gene TRBJ2-1; a possible D gene is TRBD2 (6 bases). V lost 1 base to trimming and J lost 4 bases, with 11 bases between them. The germline V gene has CDR1 LNHNV and CDR2 YYDKDF (reference sequence). The CDR3 totals 15 residues. CDR3 sequence: CATSRAGERYNEQFF. Written as DNA, the CDR3 is TGTGCCACCAGCAGAGCGGGAGAACGTTACAATGAGCAGTTCTTC. Full variable domain (missing parts from reference TRBV15 and TRBJ2-1): DAMVIQNPRYQVTQFGKPVTLSCSQTLNHNVMYWYQQKSSQAPKLLFHYYDKDFNNEADTPDNFQSRRPNTSFCFLDIRSPGLGDTAMYLCATSRAGERYNEQFFGPGTRLTVL.

The chain uses TRBV5-1 and TRBJ2-7, with TRBD1 matching over 8 bases. The trim removed 2 bases at V and 5 bases at J, leaving 6 bases unmatched. The CDR3 sequence is 14 residues long. Germline lookup yields CDR1 SGHRS and CDR2 YFSETQ. The chain's CDR3 is CASSLIRGQDEQYF. Here the CDR3 DNA reads TGCGCCAGCAGCTTAATCAGGGGGCAAGACGAGCAGTACTTC.

The CDR3 here is CASSPGQPHQPQHF. The CDR3, as DNA: TGTGCCAGCAGCCCGGGACAGCCTCATCAGCCCCAGCATTTT. The chain is built from TRBV11-2 and TRBJ1-5; 7 nucleotides match TRBD1. J was trimmed by 5 bases and V by 5 bases; bases with no gene match: 6. CDR1 SGHAT and CDR2 FQNNGV come from the germline V gene. This CDR3 region has 14 residues.

The chain uses TRBV15 and TRBJ1-2; 8 nucleotides match TRBD1. The CDR3 runs to 14 residues. Germline assignment: CDR1 LNHNV and CDR2 YYDKDF (reference sequence). Trimming cost V 5 bases and J 3 bases; bases outside gene matches: 5. Written as DNA, the CDR3 is TGTGCCACCAGCCTCGACAGGGGCCACTATGGCTACACCTTC. Its protein product is CATSLDRGHYGYTF.

The V gene is TRBV28, the J gene TRBJ2-1, with 7 bases fitting TRBD1. J was trimmed by 0 bases and V by 6 bases; bases with no gene match: 8. Germline V gene lookup returns CDR1 MDHEN and CDR2 SYDVKM. The CDR3 spans 16 residues. In DNA, the CDR3 is TGTGCCAGCAGGCCAAGGTCAGGGGGCTCCTACAATGAGCAGTTCTTC. It is translated as CASRPRSGGSYNEQFF.

V and J are TRBV18 and TRBJ2-2; D is possibly TRBD2 (5 bases). Trimming took off 1 base at V and 7 bases at J, with 7 bases between the two ends. Germline V lookup: CDR1 KGHSH, CDR2 LQKENI. CDR3 length: 13 residues. The CDR3 is CASSPLEGGELFF. The CDR3 DNA follows: TGTGCCAGCTCACCACTCGAGGGCGGGGAGCTGTTTTTT.

The CDR3: CASSSQGVGNSPLHF. CDR3 DNA sequence: TGTGCCAGCTCATCACAGGGGGTAGGGAATTCACCCCTCCACTTT. V is TRBV18 and J is TRBJ1-6, with 8 bases fitting TRBD1. V shed 5 bases and J 7 bases; nucleotides not matched to a gene: 7. The CDR3 consists of 15 residues. Per the germline V gene, CDR1 is KGHSH and CDR2 is LQKENI.

The chain recombines TRBV25-1 with TRBJ1-4; no definite D call. Germline-derived CDR1 and CDR2 are MGHDK and SYGVNS. Trimming pared 2 bases from V and 1 base from J, leaving 5 bases between. The CDR3 length is 14 residues. CDR3 in amino acids: CASSELRTNEKLFF. The CDR3 DNA reads TGTGCCAGCAGTGAACTCAGAACTAATGAAAAACTGTTTTTT.

In this sample, this clone turned up once. The chain employs TRBV6-5 and TRBJ2-7; weak D call: TRBD1 (6 bases). Germline V gene lookup returns CDR1 MNHEY and CDR2 SVGAGI. Trimming took off 0 bases at V and 5 bases at J, with 14 bases between the two ends. The CDR3 extends over 15 amino acids. Here the CDR3 reads CASSYSRDTLNEQYF. The DNA for the CDR3 is TGTGCCAGCAGTTACTCTCGGGACACCCTTAACGAGCAGTACTTC.

This sequence joins TRBV19 and TRBJ1-2; 10 bases match TRBD1. Trimming cost V 1 base and J 7 bases; bases outside gene matches: 6. CDR1 and CDR2 (germline): LNHDA, SQIVND (reference sequence). The CDR3 extends over 15 amino acids. This chain's CDR3 is CASSIAGTGAFGYTF. The CDR3 nucleotides are TGTGCCAGTAGTATAGCCGGGACAGGGGCTTTTGGCTACACCTTC. Supplemented by reference TRBV19 and TRBJ1-2, the full variable domain reads DGGITQSPKYLFRKEGQNVTLSCEQNLNHDAMYWYRQDPGQGLRLIYYSQIVNDFQKGDIAEGYSVSREKKESFPLTVTSAQKNPTAFYLCASSIAGTGAFGYTFGSGTRLTVV.

The chain recombines TRBV27 with TRBJ2-7; the match to TRBD2 covers 9 bases. The J segment lost 2 bases and the V segment lost 0 bases, leaving 2 bases of the junction unmatched. Germline CDR1 is MNHEY and CDR2 is SMNVEV (reference sequence). This CDR3 region has 15 residues. CDR3 sequence reads: CASSLSLAGPYEQYF. Here the CDR3 DNA reads TGTGCCAGCAGTTTATCGCTAGCGGGGCCCTACGAGCAGTACTTC.

This rearrangement joins TRBV28 to TRBJ1-1; D is unresolved. The CDR3 is 15 residues long. Per germline, CDR1 MDHEN and CDR2 SYDVKM. V shed 7 bases and J shed 6 bases, with 21 bases lying between them. For the CDR3, the DNA is TGTGCCAGCACCCTTCCCCCGAGGGCTGGGGCTGAAGCTTTCTTT. Translating gives CASTLPPRAGAEAFF.

The gene calls are TRBV5-3 and TRBJ2-5, with D possibly being TRBD2 (7 bases). TRBV5-3 is given ORF status, its function remaining uncertain. V was pared by 9 bases and J by 4 bases, with 28 bases between. This CDR3 has 17 amino acids. CDR3 coding DNA: TGTGCCAAGGGTAGGGGGGCCAGCGGGAAAAAGGGAGAGACCCAGTACTTC. Its translation is CAKGRGASGKKGETQYF.

This sequence joins TRBV9 and TRBJ2-2, with a possible D match to TRBD2 (6 bases). V was clipped by 1 base and J by 3 bases, with 16 bases between them. The CDR3 has 17 residues. Germline CDR1 and CDR2: SGDLS and YYNGEE. The DNA for the CDR3 is TGTGCCAGCAGCGTAACGCCGACCGGGGGTTACACCGGGGAGCTGTTTTTT. It encodes CASSVTPTGGYTGELFF.

The rearrangement links TRBV5-1 to TRBJ1-1; D is uncertain. CDR1 is SGHRS, CDR2 YFSETQ, per germline. The CDR3 contains 12 residues. V lost 0 bases, J lost 8 bases, and 8 bases lay in between. CDR3 residues: CASSLEQSEAFF. The CDR3 nucleotides are TGCGCCAGCAGCTTGGAACAATCGGAAGCTTTCTTT.

J is TRBJ2-7 and V is TRBV21-1. TRBV21-1 is recorded as a pseudogene. The length of the CDR3 is 15 residues. The CDR3: CASSLETGDPYEQYF. In nucleotides, the CDR3 is TGTGCCAGCAGCCTTGAGACCGGGGACCCCTACGAGCAGTACTTC.

The sample holds one count of this clone. The chain carries TRBV10-3 and TRBJ1-2, with D possibly being TRBD1 (6 bases). Germline V gives CDR1 ENHRY, CDR2 SYGVKD. CDR3 size: 15 residues. Trimming cost V 0 bases and J 0 bases, with 8 bases left between them. The CDR3 loop is CAISESGGPNYGYTF. As DNA, the CDR3 is TGTGCCATCAGTGAGTCAGGGGGGCCTAACTATGGCTACACCTTC.

CDR3 loop: CASSEPPGETQPQHF. The CDR3 bases are TGTGCCAGCAGTGAACCGCCCGGCGAGACGCAGCCCCAGCATTTT. The rearrangement joins TRBV6-1 to TRBJ1-5; no clear D gene. The V gene lost 2 bases and the J gene lost 7 bases, with 15 bases spanning the gap. Per germline, CDR1 MNHNS and CDR2 SASEGT. This CDR3 spans 15 amino acids.

Only one count was recorded for this clone. The chain links TRBV6-5 to TRBJ2-5; 7 nucleotides agree with TRBD2. V gave up 2 bases and J gave up 3 bases; unmatched junction bases: 6. CDR1 is MNHEY and CDR2 is SVGAGI in the germline V gene. The CDR3 totals 15 residues. CDR3 sequence: CASSYPTGTKETQYF. The CDR3 DNA sequence: TGTGCCAGCAGTTACCCTACCGGGACTAAAGAGACCCAGTACTTC.

The V gene is TRBV7-9, the J gene TRBJ1-1, with D possibly being TRBD1 (6 bases). V lost 1 base, J lost 4 bases, and 13 bases lay in between. This CDR3 spans 15 amino acids. Germline-derived CDR1 and CDR2 are SEHNR and FQNEAQ (reference sequence). The CDR3 DNA sequence: TGTGCCAGCAGCTTAGATGGGACACTAGTCACTGAAGCTTTCTTT. It translates to CASSLDGTLVTEAFF.

The chain has TRBV18 and TRBJ1-5; TRBD1 is a possible D gene (6 bases). CDR1 and CDR2 (germline): KGHSH, LQKENI. This CDR3 region has 16 residues. Trimming removed 0 bases at V and 2 bases at J, with 11 bases between. The CDR3 sequence is CASSPPGAPGNQPQHF. The CDR3 DNA reads TGTGCCAGCTCACCACCGGGGGCGCCGGGCAATCAGCCCCAGCATTTT. The complete variable domain, with remaining parts taken from reference TRBV18 and TRBJ1-5, reads NAGVMQNPRHLVRRRGQEARLRCSPMKGHSHVYWYRQLPEEGLKFMVYLQKENIIDESGMPKERFSAEFPKEGPSILRIQQVVRGDSAAYFCASSPPGAPGNQPQHFGDGTRLSIL.